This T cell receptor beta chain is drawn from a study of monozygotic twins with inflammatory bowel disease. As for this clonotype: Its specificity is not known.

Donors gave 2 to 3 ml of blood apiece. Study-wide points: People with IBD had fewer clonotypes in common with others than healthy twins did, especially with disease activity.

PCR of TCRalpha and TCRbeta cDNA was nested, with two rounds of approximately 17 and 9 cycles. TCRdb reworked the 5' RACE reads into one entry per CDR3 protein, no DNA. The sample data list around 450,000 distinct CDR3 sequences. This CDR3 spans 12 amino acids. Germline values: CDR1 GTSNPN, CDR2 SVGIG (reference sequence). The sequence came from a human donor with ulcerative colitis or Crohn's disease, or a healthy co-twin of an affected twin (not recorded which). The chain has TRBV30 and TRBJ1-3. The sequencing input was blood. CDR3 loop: CAWTPEGNTIYF.